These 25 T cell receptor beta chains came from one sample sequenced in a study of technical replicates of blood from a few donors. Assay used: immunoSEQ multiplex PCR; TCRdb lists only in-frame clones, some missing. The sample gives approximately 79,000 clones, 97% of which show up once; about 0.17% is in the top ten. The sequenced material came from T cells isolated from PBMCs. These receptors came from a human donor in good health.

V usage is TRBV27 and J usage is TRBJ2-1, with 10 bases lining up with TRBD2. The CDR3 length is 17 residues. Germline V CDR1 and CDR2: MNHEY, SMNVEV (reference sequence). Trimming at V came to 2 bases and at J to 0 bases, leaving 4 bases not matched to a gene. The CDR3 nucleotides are TGTGCCAGCAGTTTAAGGCCTAGCGGGAGCTCCTACAATGAGCAGTTCTTC. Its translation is CASSLRPSGSSYNEQFF.

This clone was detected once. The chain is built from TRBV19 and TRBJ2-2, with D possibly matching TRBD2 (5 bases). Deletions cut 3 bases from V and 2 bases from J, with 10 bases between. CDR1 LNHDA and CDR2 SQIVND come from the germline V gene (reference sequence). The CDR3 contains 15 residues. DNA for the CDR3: TGTGCCAGTAGTATTTTAGCGACAAACACCGGGGAGCTGTTTTTT. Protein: CASSILATNTGELFF.

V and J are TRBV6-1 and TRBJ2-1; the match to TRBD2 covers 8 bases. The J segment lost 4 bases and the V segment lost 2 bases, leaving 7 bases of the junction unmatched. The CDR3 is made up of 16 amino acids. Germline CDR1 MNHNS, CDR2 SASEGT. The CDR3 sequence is CASSEYETSVYNEQFF. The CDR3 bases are TGTGCCAGCAGTGAATATGAGACTAGCGTTTACAATGAGCAGTTCTTC.

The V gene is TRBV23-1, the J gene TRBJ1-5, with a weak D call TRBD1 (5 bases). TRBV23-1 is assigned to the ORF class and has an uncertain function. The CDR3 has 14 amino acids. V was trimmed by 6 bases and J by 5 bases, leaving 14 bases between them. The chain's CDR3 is CASSLPAGDQPQHF. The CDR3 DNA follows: TGCGCCAGCAGCCTTCCCGCGGGGGATCAGCCCCAGCATTTT.

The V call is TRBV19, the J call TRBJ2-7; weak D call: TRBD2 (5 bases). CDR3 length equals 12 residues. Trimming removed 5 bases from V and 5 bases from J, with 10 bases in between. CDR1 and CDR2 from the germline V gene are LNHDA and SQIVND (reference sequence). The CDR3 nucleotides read TGTGCCAGTAGTGATCTCGGGGACGAGCAGTACTTC. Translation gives CASSDLGDEQYF.

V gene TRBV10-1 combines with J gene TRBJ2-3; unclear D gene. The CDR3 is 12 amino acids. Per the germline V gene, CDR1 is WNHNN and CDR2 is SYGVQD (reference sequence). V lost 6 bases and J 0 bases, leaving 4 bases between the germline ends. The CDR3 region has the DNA TGCGCCAGCAGCTTGAGCACAGATACGCAGTATTTT. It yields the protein CASSLSTDTQYF.

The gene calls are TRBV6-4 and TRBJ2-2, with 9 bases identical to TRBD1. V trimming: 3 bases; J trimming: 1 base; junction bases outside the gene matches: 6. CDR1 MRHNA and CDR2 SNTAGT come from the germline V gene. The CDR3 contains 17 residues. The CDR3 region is CASSEPRDRENTGELFF. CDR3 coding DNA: TGTGCCAGCAGTGAACCCCGGGACAGGGAGAACACCGGGGAGCTGTTTTTT.

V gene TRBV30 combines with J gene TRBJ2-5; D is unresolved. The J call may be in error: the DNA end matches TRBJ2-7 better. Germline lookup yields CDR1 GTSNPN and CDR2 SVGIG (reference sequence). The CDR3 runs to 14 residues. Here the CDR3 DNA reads TGTGCCTGGAGTGTACGCGGCATCGCCTACGAGCAGTACTTC. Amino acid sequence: CAWSVRGIAYEQYF.

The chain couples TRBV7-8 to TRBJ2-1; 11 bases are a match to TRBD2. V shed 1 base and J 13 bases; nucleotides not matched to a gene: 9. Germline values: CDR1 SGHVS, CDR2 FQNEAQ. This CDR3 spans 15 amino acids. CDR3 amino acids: CASSLGSSGGTGQFF. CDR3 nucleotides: TGTGCCAGCAGCTTAGGGTCTAGCGGGGGGACCGGACAGTTCTTC.

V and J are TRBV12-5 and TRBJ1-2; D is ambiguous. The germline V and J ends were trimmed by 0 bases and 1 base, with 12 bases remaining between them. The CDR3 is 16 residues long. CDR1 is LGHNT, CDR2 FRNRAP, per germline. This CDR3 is CASGLVAGGYNYGYTF. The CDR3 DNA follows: TGTGCTAGTGGTTTGGTAGCGGGCGGGTATAACTATGGCTACACCTTC.

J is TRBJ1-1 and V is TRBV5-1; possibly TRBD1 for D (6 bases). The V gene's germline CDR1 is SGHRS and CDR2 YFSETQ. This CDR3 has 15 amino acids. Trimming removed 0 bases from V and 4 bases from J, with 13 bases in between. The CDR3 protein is CASSLVQGRRTEAFF. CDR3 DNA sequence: TGCGCCAGCAGCTTGGTACAGGGAAGGCGCACTGAAGCTTTCTTT.

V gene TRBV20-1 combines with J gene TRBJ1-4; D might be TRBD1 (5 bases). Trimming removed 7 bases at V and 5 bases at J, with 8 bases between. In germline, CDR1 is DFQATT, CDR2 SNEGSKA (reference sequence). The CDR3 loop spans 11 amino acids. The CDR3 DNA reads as TGCAGTGTACAGGAGAATGAAAAACTGTTTTTT. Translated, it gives CSVQENEKLFF.

CDR3 coding DNA: TGTGCCAGCAGCGCCTCGGAGAAATCTAACTATGGCTACACCTTC. Translation gives CASSASEKSNYGYTF. This chain connects TRBV7-9 to TRBJ1-2; D is unclear. The CDR3 runs to 15 residues. The ends were cut back, 5 bases at V and 0 bases at J, with 13 bases in the middle. Germline assignment: CDR1 SEHNR and CDR2 FQNEAQ (reference sequence).

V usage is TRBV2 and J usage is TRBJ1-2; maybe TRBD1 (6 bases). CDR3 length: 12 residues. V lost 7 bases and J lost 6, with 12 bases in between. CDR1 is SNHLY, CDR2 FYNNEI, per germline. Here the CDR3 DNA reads TGTGCCAGCATCACGGCAGGGGATGGCTACACCTTC. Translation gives CASITAGDGYTF.

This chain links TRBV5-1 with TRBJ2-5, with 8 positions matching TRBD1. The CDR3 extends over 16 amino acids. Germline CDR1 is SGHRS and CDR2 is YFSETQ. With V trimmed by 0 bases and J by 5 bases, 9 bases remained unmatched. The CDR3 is CASSLATRTGWETQYF. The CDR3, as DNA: TGCGCCAGCAGCTTGGCCACAAGGACAGGGTGGGAGACCCAGTACTTC.

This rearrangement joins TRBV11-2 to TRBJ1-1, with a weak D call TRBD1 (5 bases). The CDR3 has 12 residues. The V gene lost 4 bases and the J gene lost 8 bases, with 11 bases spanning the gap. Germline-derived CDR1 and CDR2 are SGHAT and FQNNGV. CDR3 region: CASSSAGGEAFF. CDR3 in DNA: TGTGCCAGCAGCTCTGCCGGGGGAGAAGCTTTCTTT. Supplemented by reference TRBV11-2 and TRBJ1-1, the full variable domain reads EAGVAQSPRYKIIEKRQSVAFWCNPISGHATLYWYQQILGQGPKLLIQFQNNGVVDDSQLPKDRFSAERLKGVDSTLKIQPAKLEDSAVYLCASSSAGGEAFFGQGTRLTVV.

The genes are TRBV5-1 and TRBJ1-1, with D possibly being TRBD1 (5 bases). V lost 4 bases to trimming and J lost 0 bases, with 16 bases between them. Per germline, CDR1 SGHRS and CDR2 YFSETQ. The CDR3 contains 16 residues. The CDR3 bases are TGCGCCAGCAGCCCCCGGCGAACAGGAATGAACACTGAAGCTTTCTTT. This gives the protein CASSPRRTGMNTEAFF. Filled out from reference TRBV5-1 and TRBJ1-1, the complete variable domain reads KAGVTQTPRYLIKTRGQQVTLSCSPISGHRSVSWYQQTPGQGLQFLFEYFSETQRNKGNFPGRFSGRQFSNSRSEMNVSTLELGDSALYLCASSPRRTGMNTEAFFGQGTRLTVV.

CDR3 region: CASSPVRAYNEQFF. The CDR3 bases are TGTGCCAGCAGCCCAGTCAGGGCCTACAATGAGCAGTTCTTC. J is TRBJ2-1 and V is TRBV7-3; D may be TRBD1 (5 bases). This CDR3 contains 14 residues. The germline V and J ends were trimmed by 5 bases and 2 bases, with 10 bases remaining between them. CDR1 is SGHTA, CDR2 FQGTGA, per germline.

The CDR3 protein is CASSQDARLAGTYEQYF. For the CDR3, the DNA is TGTGCCAGCAGCCAAGATGCCAGACTAGCGGGAACCTACGAGCAGTACTTC. The chain joins TRBV14 to TRBJ2-7, with 11 positions matching TRBD2. The CDR3 has 17 amino acids. The germline V gene encodes CDR1 SGHDN and CDR2 FVKESK. V shed 0 bases, J shed 2 bases, and the junction held 6 bases outside the gene matches.

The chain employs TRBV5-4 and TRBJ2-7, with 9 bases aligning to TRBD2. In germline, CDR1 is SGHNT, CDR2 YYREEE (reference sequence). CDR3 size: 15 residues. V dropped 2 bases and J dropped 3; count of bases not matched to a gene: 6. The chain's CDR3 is CASSFAGGPSYEQYF. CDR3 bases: TGTGCCAGCAGCTTTGCGGGAGGGCCAAGCTACGAGCAGTACTTC.

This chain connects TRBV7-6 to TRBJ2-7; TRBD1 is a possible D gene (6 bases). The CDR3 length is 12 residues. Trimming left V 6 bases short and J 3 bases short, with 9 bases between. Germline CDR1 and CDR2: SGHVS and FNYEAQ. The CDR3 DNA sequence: TGTGCCAGCAGTATACAGGGCTACGAGCAGTACTTC. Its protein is CASSIQGYEQYF. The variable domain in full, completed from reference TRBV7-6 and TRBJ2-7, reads GAGVSQSPRYKVTKRGQDVALRCDPISGHVSLYWYRQALGQGPEFLTYFNYEAQQDKSGLPNDRFSAERPEGSISTLTIQRTEQRDSAMYRCASSIQGYEQYFGPGTRLTVT.

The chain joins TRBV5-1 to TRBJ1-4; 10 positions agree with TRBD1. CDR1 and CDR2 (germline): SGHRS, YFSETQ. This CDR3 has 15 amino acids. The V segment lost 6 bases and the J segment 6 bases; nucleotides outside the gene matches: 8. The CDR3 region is CASTMTGQGYEKLFF. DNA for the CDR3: TGCGCCAGCACTATGACGGGACAGGGGTATGAAAAACTGTTTTTT.

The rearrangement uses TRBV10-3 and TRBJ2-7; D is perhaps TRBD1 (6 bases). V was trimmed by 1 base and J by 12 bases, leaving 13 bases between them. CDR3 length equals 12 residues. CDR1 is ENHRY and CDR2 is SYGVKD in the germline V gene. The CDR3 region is CAISEFKTGLYF. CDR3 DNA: TGTGCCATCAGTGAGTTTAAGACAGGTCTGTACTTC.

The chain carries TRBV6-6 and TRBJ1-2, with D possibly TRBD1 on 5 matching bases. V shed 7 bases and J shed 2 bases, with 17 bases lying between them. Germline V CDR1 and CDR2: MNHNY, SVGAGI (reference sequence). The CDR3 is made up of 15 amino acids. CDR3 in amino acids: CASTGRGVGNYGYTF. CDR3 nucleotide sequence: TGTGCCAGCACCGGAAGGGGTGTCGGGAACTATGGCTACACCTTC.

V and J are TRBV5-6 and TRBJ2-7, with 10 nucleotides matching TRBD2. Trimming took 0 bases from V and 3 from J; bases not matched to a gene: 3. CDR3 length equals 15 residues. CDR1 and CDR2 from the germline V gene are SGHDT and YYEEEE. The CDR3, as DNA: TGTGCCAGCAGCTTGGTAACTAGCGGGGTCTACGAGCAGTACTTC. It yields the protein CASSLVTSGVYEQYF.